This TCR beta chain appears in the sequencing data of a study of OX40 agonist ivuxolimab in advanced cancers. Study background: Patients treated during dose escalation were battling hepatocellular carcinoma, melanoma, renal cell or head and neck cancer.

The germline V gene encodes CDR1 SGHAT and CDR2 FQNNGV. V was pared by 1 base and J by 8 bases, with 6 bases of the junction left unmatched. CDR3 length: 15 amino acids. Repertoires were generated with immunoSEQ multiplex PCR, while TCRdb's copy carries only in-frame clones and drops some. The sample lists 45,000 to 60,000 clones, around 93% occurring once. The rearrangement uses TRBV11-2 and TRBJ2-1; the match to TRBD1 covers 9 bases. Sequenced here: CD4+ or CD8+ T cells sorted from blood, sampled in a trial of the OX40 agonist ivuxolimab. This TCR derives from an adult with an advanced solid tumor such as melanoma, head and neck, liver or kidney cancer. The CDR3 protein is CASSLVTGGSYEQFF. CDR3 coding DNA: TGTGCCAGCAGCTTAGTTACAGGGGGCAGCTATGAGCAGTTCTTC.